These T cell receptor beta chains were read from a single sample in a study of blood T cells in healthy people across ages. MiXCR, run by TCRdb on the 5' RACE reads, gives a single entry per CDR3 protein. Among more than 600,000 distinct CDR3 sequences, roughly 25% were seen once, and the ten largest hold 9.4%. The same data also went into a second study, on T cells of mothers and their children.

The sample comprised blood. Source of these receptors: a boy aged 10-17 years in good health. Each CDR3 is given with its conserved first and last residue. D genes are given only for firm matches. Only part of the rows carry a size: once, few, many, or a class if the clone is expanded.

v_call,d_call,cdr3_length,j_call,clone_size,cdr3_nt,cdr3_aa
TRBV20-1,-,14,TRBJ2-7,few,TGCAGTGCGAGGGTGGCAGGGGCTGGTTACGAGCAGTACTTC,CSARVAGAGYEQYF
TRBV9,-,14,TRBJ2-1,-,TGTGCCAGCAGGCCGCCGGGGACGCGCAATGAGCAGTTCTTC,CASRPPGTRNEQFF
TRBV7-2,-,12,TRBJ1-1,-,TGTGCCAGCAGCTCTACAGGGACTGAAGCTTTCTTT,CASSSTGTEAFF
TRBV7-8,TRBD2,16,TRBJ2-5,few,TGTGCCAGCAGCTTAAGAGCGGGGGGACTCCAAGAGACCCAGTACTTC,CASSLRAGGLQETQYF
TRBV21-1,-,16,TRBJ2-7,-,TGTGCCAGCAGCGAACCAAAGGACGGGTTCTCCTACGAGCAGTACTTC,CASSEPKDGFSYEQYF
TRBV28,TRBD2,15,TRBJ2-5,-,TGTGCCACTACTAGCGCAGGAGGGATTCGGGAGACCCAGTACTTC,CATTSAGGIRETQYF
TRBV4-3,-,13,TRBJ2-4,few,TGCGCCAGCAGCCAAGATTCCGGAAACATTCAGTACTTC,CASSQDSGNIQYF
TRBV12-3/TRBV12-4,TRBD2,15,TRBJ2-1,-,TGTGCCAGCAGTCCCCGACTAGCGAACAACAATGAGCAGTTCTTC,CASSPRLANNNEQFF
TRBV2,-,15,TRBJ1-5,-,TGTGTCAGCAGTGTTGGACCGCTTAGCAATCAGCCCCAGCATTTT,CVSSVGPLSNQPQHF
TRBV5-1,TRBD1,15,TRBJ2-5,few,TGCGCCAGCAGTCAGCTGCTGGACAGGGAAGAGACCCAGTACTTC,CASSQLLDREETQYF
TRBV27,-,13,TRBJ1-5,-,TGTGCCAGCAGCAGGGTCTTGGGTCAGCCCCAGCATTTT,CASSRVLGQPQHF
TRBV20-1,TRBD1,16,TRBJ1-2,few,TGCAGTGCTAGATGGGACAGGCCCGGGACTAACTATGGCTGCACCTTC,CSARWDRPGTNYGCTF
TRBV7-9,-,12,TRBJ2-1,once,TGTGCCAGCAGCCGTCTAGGCCTTGAGCAGTTCTTC,CASSRLGLEQFF
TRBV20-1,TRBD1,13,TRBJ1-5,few,TGCAGTGCTAGTGGGGACAGGGATCACCCCCAGCACTTT,CSASGDRDHPQHF
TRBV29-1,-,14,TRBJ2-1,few,TGCAGCGTTGAAGAAGCTAGCGCATACAATGAGCAGTTCTTC,CSVEEASAYNEQFF
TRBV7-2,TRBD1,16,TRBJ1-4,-,TGTGCCAGCAGCTTAGAAGCGGGACAGCGAAGAGAAAAACTGTTTTTT,CASSLEAGQRREKLFF
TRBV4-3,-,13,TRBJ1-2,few,TGCGCCAGCAGCCAACGAACAGGGTTCGGCTACACCTTC,CASSQRTGFGYTF
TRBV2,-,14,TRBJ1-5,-,TGTGCCAGCAGTGGACGAGGGAGCAATCAGCCCCAGCATTTT,CASSGRGSNQPQHF
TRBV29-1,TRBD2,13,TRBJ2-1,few,TGCAGCGTTTTACTAGCGGGTTACAATGAGCAGTTCTTC,CSVLLAGYNEQFF
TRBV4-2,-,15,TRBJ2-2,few,TGTGCCAGCAGCCAAGATGTGTCGGGGACGGGGGAGCTGTTTTTT,CASSQDVSGTGELFF
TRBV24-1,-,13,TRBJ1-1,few,TGTGCCACCACCGACTGGGGCGGCACTGAAGCTTTCTTT,CATTDWGGTEAFF
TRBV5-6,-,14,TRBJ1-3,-,TGTGCCAGCAGCTTGTGGGAAACTGGAAACACCATATATTTT,CASSLWETGNTIYF
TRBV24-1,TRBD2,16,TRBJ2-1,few,TGTGCCACCAGTGACCCTCTAGCGGGGGTCTACAATGAGCAGTTCTTC,CATSDPLAGVYNEQFF
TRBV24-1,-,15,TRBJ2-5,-,TGTGCCACCAGTGATTTCGGTGGTCCCTTGGAGACCCAGTACTTC,CATSDFGGPLETQYF
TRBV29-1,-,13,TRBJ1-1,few,TGCAGCGGCCGAATTGGAGGGCTCACTGAAGCTTTCTTT,CSGRIGGLTEAFF
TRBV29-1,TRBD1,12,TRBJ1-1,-,TGCAGCGCCGGACAGGGGGACACTGAAGCTTTCTTT,CSAGQGDTEAFF
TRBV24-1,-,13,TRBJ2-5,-,TGTGCCACTGCCACGGGGGGCCGAGAGACCCAGTACTTC,CATATGGRETQYF
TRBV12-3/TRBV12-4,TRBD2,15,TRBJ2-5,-,TGTGCCAGCAGTTTCCGTAGCGGGGGGGGTGAGACCCAGTACTTC,CASSFRSGGGETQYF
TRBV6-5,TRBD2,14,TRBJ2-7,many,TGTGCCAGCAGTCAGACTAGCGGGCTTTCCGAGCAGTACTTC,CASSQTSGLSEQYF
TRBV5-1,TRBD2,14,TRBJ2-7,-,TGCGCCAGCAGCTTGACGGGGGGGCCCGACGAGCAGTACTTC,CASSLTGGPDEQYF
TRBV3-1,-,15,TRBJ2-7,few,TGTGCCAGCAGCCAAGGACAAGGGCACTCCTACGAGCAGTACTTC,CASSQGQGHSYEQYF
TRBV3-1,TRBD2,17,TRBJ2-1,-,TGTGCCAGCAGCAAGACGGGCGGGGGGCGGTCCTACAATGAGCAGTTCTTC,CASSKTGGGRSYNEQFF
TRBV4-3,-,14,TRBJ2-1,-,TGCGCCAGCAGCCAAGATTCGAGATGGGAGGAGCAGTTCTTC,CASSQDSRWEEQFF
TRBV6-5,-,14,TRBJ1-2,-,TGTGCCAGCAGTTACAACCGGGACTTAGACGGCTACACCTTC,CASSYNRDLDGYTF
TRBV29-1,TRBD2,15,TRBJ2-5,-,TGCAGCGTTGAGACTAGCGGGGGGGACTTGGAGACCCAGTACTTC,CSVETSGGDLETQYF
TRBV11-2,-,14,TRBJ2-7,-,TGTGCCAGCAGCTTAGAGTTGGCTACCTACGAGCAGTACTTC,CASSLELATYEQYF
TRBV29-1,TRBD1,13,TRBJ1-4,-,TGCAGCGCTCAGGGGGCAACTAATGAAAAACTGTTTTTT,CSAQGATNEKLFF
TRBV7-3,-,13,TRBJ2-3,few,TGTGCCAGCAGAAAAGGGGGGTCAGATACGCAGTATTTT,CASRKGGSDTQYF
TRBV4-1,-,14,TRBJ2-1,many,TGCGCCAGCAGCCAAGATGGGCTAGCCAATGAGCAGTTCTTC,CASSQDGLANEQFF